A selection of T cell receptor beta chains follows, all from one sample in a study of T cell repertoires in cytomegalovirus infection. For these TCRs, the target antigens are not known. MiXCR was run by TCRdb on the reads, yielding one entry per CDR3 protein. The sample lists more than 250,000 distinct CDR3 sequences; 20% to 25% were seen once. The sequencing here drew on cultured PBMCs, taken from culture after CMV antigen stimulation. Receptor source: a human donor in good health (CMV status not recorded). Some clones in this sample may be carry-over from other donors' samples. CDR3s include the opening cysteine and the closing phenylalanine or tryptophan. The D gene is left open where the match is weak. A row's size may be missing; if present it is once, few, many or a size class.

>NA|TRBJ2-7|14|few|TRBV18
CASSPGESSYEQYF
TGTGCCAGCTCCCCGGGCGAAAGCTCCTACGAGCAGTACTTC
>TRBD1|TRBJ1-2|17|many|TRBV29-1
CSVSDRGASHRNYGYTF
TGCAGCGTTTCCGACAGGGGCGCTAGCCACCGTAACTATGGCTACACCTTC
>TRBD1|TRBJ1-1|14|few|TRBV19
CASSNKGANTEAFF
TGTGCCAGTTCTAATAAGGGGGCCAACACTGAAGCTTTCTTT
>TRBD1|TRBJ1-2|13|NA|TRBV23-1
CARPGTGSGGYTF
TGCGCCAGACCCGGGACAGGTTCGGGTGGCTACACCTTC
>NA|TRBJ1-2|18|many|TRBV4-1
CASSQVDMGLAAPYGYTF
TGCGCCAGCAGCCAAGTCGACATGGGGTTGGCAGCCCCATATGGCTACACCTTC
>NA|TRBJ1-1|11|NA|TRBV30
CAGIGNTEAFF
TGTGCCGGGATAGGGAACACTGAAGCTTTCTTT
>NA|TRBJ1-5|16|few|TRBV20-1
CSASQIQTVLDQPQHF
TGCAGTGCTAGCCAAATACAGACAGTACTTGATCAGCCCCAGCATTTT
>NA|TRBJ1-3|13|NA|TRBV5-1
CASSDGGGNTIYF
TGCGCCAGCAGCGATGGGGGCGGAAACACCATATATTTT
>TRBD1|TRBJ1-5|16|many|TRBV7-8
CASSLVGTVSNQPQHF
TGTGCCAGCAGCCTAGTGGGGACAGTTAGCAATCAGCCCCAGCATTTT
>NA|TRBJ1-5|15|many|TRBV7-6
CASSLVEGSNQPQHF
TGTGCCAGCAGCTTAGTAGAGGGAAGCAATCAGCCCCAGCATTTT
>NA|TRBJ2-1|12|many|TRBV5-1
CASSLGGNEQFF
TGTGCCAGCAGCTTAGGGGGTAATGAGCAGTTCTTC
>TRBD2|TRBJ2-3|19|NA|TRBV7-2
CASSLVGPPGLAGGDTQYF
TGTGCCAGCAGCTTAGTCGGGCCCCCGGGACTAGCGGGAGGGGATACGCAGTATTTT
>TRBD1|TRBJ2-7|12|NA|TRBV28
CVSGDRDDEQYF
TGTGTCAGCGGGGACAGGGACGACGAGCAGTACTTC
>NA|TRBJ1-2|13|NA|TRBV20-1
CSARDSDSYGYTF
TGCAGTGCTAGAGATAGTGACTCTTATGGCTACACCTTC
>NA|TRBJ2-7|13|few|TRBV5-6
CASSFGTRYEQYF
TGTGCCAGCAGCTTTGGAACCAGGTACGAGCAGTACTTC
>NA|TRBJ1-5|13|NA|TRBV10-3
CAISDYGDQPQHF
TGTGCCATCAGTGATTATGGGGATCAGCCCCAGCATTTT
>NA|TRBJ1-1|15|NA|TRBV6-6
CASSYSKGVNTEAFF
TGTGCCAGCAGTTACTCGAAGGGGGTGAACACTGAAGCTTTCTTT
>NA|TRBJ2-5|13|NA|TRBV14
CASSQGLGETQYF
TGTGCCAGCAGCCAAGGTCTAGGGGAGACCCAGTACTTC
>NA|TRBJ2-5|14|NA|TRBV4-1
CASSSGPIQETQYF
TGCGCCAGCAGTTCCGGACCGATCCAAGAGACCCAGTACTTC
>NA|TRBJ2-6|17|once|TRBV20-1
CSASNSRLRAGANVLTF
TGCAGTGCTAGCAACAGCCGTCTTAGGGCTGGGGCCAACGTCCTGACTTTC
>NA|TRBJ2-3|16|NA|TRBV4-3
CASSQDGAVYTDTQYF
TGCGCCAGCAGCCAAGATGGGGCGGTCTACACAGATACGCAGTATTTT
>TRBD2|TRBJ2-3|15|many|TRBV7-2
CASSLTGGGTDTQYF
TGTGCCAGCAGCTTAACGGGAGGAGGTACAGATACGCAGTATTTT
>NA|TRBJ1-5|14|few|TRBV25-1
CASSWTGRGQPQHF
TGTGCCAGCAGTTGGACGGGTCGAGGACAGCCCCAGCATTTT
>TRBD1|TRBJ1-4|19|NA|TRBV27
CASSLVGVQGPGTNEKLFF
TGTGCCAGCAGTTTGGTCGGTGTACAGGGGCCCGGGACTAATGAAAAACTGTTTTTT
>NA|TRBJ1-1|14|many|TRBV7-2
CASSLQTLNTEAFF
TGTGCCAGCAGCCTTCAAACTCTGAACACTGAAGCTTTCTTT
>TRBD2|TRBJ2-1|15|few|TRBV29-1
CSVVGTSGSPQGQFF
TGCAGCGTTGTCGGGACTAGCGGGTCTCCCCAAGGGCAGTTCTTC
>TRBD2|TRBJ2-3|14|many|TRBV12-3/TRBV12-4
CASRGLDWTDTQYF
TGTGCCAGCAGGGGACTAGATTGGACAGATACGCAGTATTTT
>TRBD1|TRBJ1-1|15|few|TRBV10-3
CAIRVSTGVNTEAFF
TGTGCCATCAGAGTTTCGACAGGGGTAAACACTGAAGCTTTCTTT
>TRBD2|TRBJ2-1|15|few|TRBV28
CASNPTSGRGNEQFF
TGTGCCAGTAACCCGACTAGCGGGAGGGGAAATGAGCAGTTCTTC
>TRBD2|TRBJ2-1|14|NA|TRBV30
CAWNGLAGEEEQFF
TGTGCCTGGAACGGACTAGCGGGAGAGGAGGAGCAGTTCTTC
>TRBD1|TRBJ2-3|15|NA|TRBV5-4
CASSPTGTVTDTQYF
TGTGCCAGCAGCCCAACCGGGACAGTCACAGATACGCAGTATTTT
>NA|TRBJ1-1|15|few|TRBV7-2
CASSLGRMRNTEAFF
TGTGCCAGCAGCTTAGGCAGGATGAGGAACACTGAAGCTTTCTTT
>NA|TRBJ1-2|15|many|TRBV7-8
CASSLEAGTNYGYTF
TGTGCCAGCAGCTTAGAAGCCGGTACTAACTATGGCTACACCTTC
>TRBD2|TRBJ2-1|17|few|TRBV4-1
CASSQTPSGNLYNEQFF
TGCGCCAGCAGCCAAACCCCAAGCGGGAACCTTTACAATGAGCAGTTCTTC
>NA|TRBJ2-7|13|NA|TRBV14
CASSRSHTGEQYF
TGTGCCAGCAGCCGCAGTCATACAGGCGAGCAGTACTTC
>NA|TRBJ2-1|15|NA|TRBV20-1
CSARDLGSPYNEQFF
TGCAGTGCTAGAGATCTCGGGTCGCCCTACAATGAGCAGTTCTTC
>NA|TRBJ2-3|15|few|TRBV28
CASVPLAQSTDTQYF
TGTGCCAGCGTTCCATTGGCACAGTCCACAGATACGCAGTATTTT
>TRBD1|TRBJ2-3|14|NA|TRBV19
CASIRTGPPDTQYF
TGTGCCAGTATCAGGACAGGGCCCCCAGATACGCAGTATTTT
>NA|TRBJ2-2|19|NA|TRBV6-2/TRBV6-3
CASSYPIQGGVKDTGELFF
TGTGCCAGCAGTTACCCAATACAGGGTGGGGTCAAGGACACCGGGGAGCTGTTTTTT
>NA|TRBJ1-6|17|NA|TRBV6-5
CASSYPPRGGANSPLHF
TGTGCCAGCAGTTACCCCCCGCGGGGAGGGGCCAATTCACCCCTCCACTTT
>NA|TRBJ2-2|15|NA|TRBV28
CASSPRGLGAGELFF
TGTGCCAGCAGTCCCCGAGGTCTCGGCGCCGGGGAGCTGTTTTTT
>NA|TRBJ1-3|14|NA|TRBV5-3
CASSLDGAGNTIYF
TGTGCCAGCAGCTTGGACGGGGCTGGAAACACCATATATTTT
>NA|TRBJ2-7|10|NA|TRBV28
CASSHLEQYF
TGTGCCAGCAGTCATCTCGAGCAGTACTTC
>TRBD1|TRBJ2-4|13|NA|TRBV5-4
CASSLGQGNIQYF
TGTGCCAGCAGCCTCGGACAGGGAAACATTCAGTACTTC
>NA|TRBJ1-1|14|NA|TRBV5-1
CASGSGTQNTEAFF
TGCGCCAGCGGGTCCGGGACACAGAACACTGAAGCTTTCTTT
>NA|TRBJ1-5|17|few|TRBV12-3/TRBV12-4
CASSLAGGGTPNQPQHF
TGTGCCAGCAGTTTAGCTGGGGGTGGGACACCTAATCAGCCCCAGCATTTT
>TRBD2|TRBJ2-7|15|many|TRBV7-8
CASSPIGLADYEQYF
TGTGCCAGCAGCCCAATCGGGCTAGCGGACTACGAGCAGTACTTC
>NA|TRBJ1-2|14|few|TRBV18
CASSPAGRGYGYTF
TGTGCCAGCTCACCTGCGGGGCGCGGCTATGGCTACACCTTC
>NA|TRBJ2-7|15|NA|TRBV25-1
CASSPLNSETYEQYF
TGTGCCAGCAGCCCTCTTAACAGCGAGACCTACGAGCAGTACTTC
>TRBD1|TRBJ2-3|17|few|TRBV20-1
CSASPPSGTGIIDTQYF
TGCAGTGCTAGCCCCCCTTCCGGGACAGGGATAATAGATACGCAGTATTTT
>NA|TRBJ2-5|14|many|TRBV11-2
CASSRQGVGETQYF
TGTGCCAGCAGCCGTCAAGGAGTGGGGGAGACCCAGTACTTC
>TRBD1|TRBJ2-7|16|NA|TRBV9
CASSVTGQGAYREQYF
TGTGCCAGCAGCGTAACGGGACAGGGGGCCTATCGCGAGCAGTACTTC
>TRBD2|TRBJ2-1|15|NA|TRBV24-1
CATSVAGGAYNEQFF
TGTGCCACCAGTGTAGCGGGAGGGGCCTACAATGAGCAGTTCTTC
>TRBD1|TRBJ2-2|16|NA|TRBV15
CATSRDRDRFTGELFF
TGTGCCACCAGCAGAGACCGGGACAGATTTACCGGGGAGCTGTTTTTT
>TRBD2|TRBJ2-3|15|NA|TRBV20-1
CSARLAGSGTDTQYF
TGCAGTGCTAGACTAGCGGGATCAGGCACAGATACGCAGTATTTT
>NA|TRBJ2-7|14|few|TRBV7-3
CASSLGVGDYEQYF
TGTGCCAGCAGCTTAGGAGTAGGAGACTACGAGCAGTACTTC
>TRBD2|TRBJ2-1|15|NA|TRBV5-5
CASSLEGLDYNEQFF
TGTGCCAGCAGCTTGGAGGGACTAGATTACAATGAGCAGTTCTTC
>NA|TRBJ2-7|14|few|TRBV6-2/TRBV6-3
CASVLRGGVSEQYF
TGTGCCAGCGTTCTTCGGGGAGGAGTATCCGAGCAGTACTTC
>NA|TRBJ1-4|15|NA|TRBV6-1
CASSEGRRMDAKLFF
TGTGCCAGCAGTGAAGGACGGAGAATGGACGCAAAACTGTTTTTT